Listed below are T cell receptor beta chains from one sample, sequenced in a study of cytotoxic CD8 clonotypes in ibrutinib-treated CLL. The assay was immunoSEQ multiplex PCR, and TCRdb's table has in-frame clones only and misses some. The data hold 150,000 to 200,000 clones, with nearly 90% observed a single time. The sample here was PBMCs, taken at disease progression, from a patient treated with ibrutinib. The receptors shown here come from a human donor with chronic lymphocytic leukemia. CDR3s include the opening cysteine and the closing phenylalanine or tryptophan. A D gene is named only where the DNA matches it firmly. Size is omitted from some rows. Given values are once, few, many or a class for expanded clones.

D gene	V gene	clone size	J gene	CDR3 protein	CDR3 DNA
TRBD1	TRBV2	NA	TRBJ1-1	CASSDKRAGTGWDTEAFF	TGTGCCAGCAGTGATAAGCGGGCGGGGACAGGGTGGGACACTGAAGCTTTCTTT
TRBD1	TRBV27	NA	TRBJ1-2	CASSSPGTGGARDGYTF	TGTGCCAGCAGCTCTCCCGGGACAGGGGGCGCGCGTGATGGCTACACCTTC
NA	TRBV18	NA	TRBJ1-5	CASSPGPDQPQHF	TGTGCCAGCTCACCGGGACCGGATCAGCCCCAGCATTTT
NA	TRBV6-5	NA	TRBJ2-7	CAGSYALRSSYEQYF	TGTGCCGGCAGTTACGCATTAAGATCCTCCTACGAGCAGTACTTC
TRBD2	TRBV10-1	once	TRBJ2-1	CASSDYSGIGDSYNEQFF	TGCGCCAGCAGTGATTATAGCGGGATTGGCGATTCCTACAATGAGCAGTTCTTC
TRBD1	TRBV11-3	NA	TRBJ2-2	CASSSDRGGNTGELFF	TGTGCCAGCAGCTCAGACAGGGGCGGGAACACCGGGGAGCTGTTTTTT
TRBD2	TRBV18	NA	TRBJ2-2	CASSPGLAVKDAGELFF	TGTGCCAGCTCACCGGGGCTAGCGGTTAAAGATGCCGGGGAGCTGTTTTTT
NA	TRBV19	NA	TRBJ1-3	CASTGSGNTIYF	TGTGCCAGCACAGGGTCTGGAAACACCATATATTTT
TRBD1	TRBV4-1	NA	TRBJ1-4	CASSQDSLSGQPLGRDEKLFF	TGCGCCAGCAGCCAAGATTCTTTATCGGGACAGCCCTTAGGTCGGGATGAAAAACTGTTTTTT
TRBD1	TRBV19	NA	TRBJ2-1	CASSIGTGLFYNEQFF	TGTGCCAGTAGTATCGGGACAGGACTTTTTTACAATGAGCAGTTCTTC
TRBD1	TRBV5-1	NA	TRBJ2-7	CASSSRQGIYEQYF	TGCGCCAGCAGCTCCCGACAGGGTATCTACGAGCAGTACTTC
NA	TRBV6-5	NA	TRBJ2-7	CASSPREMNEQYF	TGTGCCAGCAGTCCCCGGGAGATGAACGAGCAGTACTTC
NA	TRBV30	NA	TRBJ1-1	CASGPDMNTEAFF	TGTGCCTCGGGCCCCGACATGAACACTGAAGCTTTCTTT
TRBD1	TRBV27	few	TRBJ2-7	CASSSADRRREQYF	TGTGCCAGCAGTTCTGCGGACAGGAGGCGCGAGCAGTACTTC
TRBD2	TRBV7-3	NA	TRBJ2-3	CASASGGGTDTQYF	TGTGCCAGCGCATCCGGGGGGGGCACAGATACGCAGTATTTT
NA	TRBV18	NA	TRBJ1-5	CASSPRSTADQPQHF	TGTGCCAGCTCACCAAGGTCGACAGCCGATCAGCCCCAGCATTTT
NA	TRBV9	NA	TRBJ1-3	CASSVEGEPSGNTIYF	TGTGCCAGCAGCGTAGAGGGGGAGCCCTCTGGAAACACCATATATTTT
TRBD1	TRBV27	NA	TRBJ2-5	CASRRRQGQYQETQYF	TGTGCCAGCAGACGCCGACAGGGCCAGTACCAAGAGACCCAGTACTTC
TRBD2	TRBV7-3	NA	TRBJ2-1	CASSSPGLAYNEQFF	TGTGCCAGCAGCTCGCCGGGACTAGCGTACAATGAGCAGTTCTTC
TRBD2	TRBV27	NA	TRBJ2-1	CASSWTGTSREQFF	TGTGCCAGCAGTTGGACCGGGACTAGCCGTGAGCAGTTCTTC
TRBD1	TRBV7-2	NA	TRBJ1-5	CASSSTGVHGNQPQHF	TGTGCCAGCAGCTCAACAGGGGTTCATGGCAATCAGCCCCAGCATTTT
NA	TRBV28	few	TRBJ1-2	CASSPSQERYGYTF	TGTGCCAGCAGTCCCAGCCAAGAACGCTATGGCTACACCTTC
NA	TRBV6-1	few	TRBJ2-1	CASSEGRLGGALGRNSYNEQFF	TGTGCCAGCAGTGAAGGGCGGTTAGGGGGAGCCCTCGGCCGAAACTCCTACAATGAGCAGTTCTTC
TRBD1	TRBV4-2	NA	TRBJ1-2	CASSREETGTRYGYTF	TGTGCCAGCAGCCGAGAAGAGACAGGGACCCGCTATGGCTACACCTTC
TRBD2	TRBV2	NA	TRBJ2-1	CASRSGTSRRGFF	TGTGCCAGCAGGTCCGGGACTAGCCGCCGGGGGTTCTTC
TRBD1	TRBV6-5	few	TRBJ2-7	CASSYSGTGSEQYF	TGTGCCAGCAGTTACTCAGGGACAGGCTCCGAGCAGTACTTC
NA	TRBV18	NA	TRBJ2-7	CASSRDTSYEQYF	TGTGCCAGCTCGCGGGACACATCCTACGAGCAGTACTTC
NA	TRBV7-2	NA	TRBJ2-2	CASSLFTGPRVGELFF	TGTGCCAGCAGCTTATTTACCGGGCCCAGGGTCGGGGAGCTGTTTTTT
NA	TRBV14	NA	TRBJ2-7	CASSQARKFYEQYF	TGTGCCAGCAGCCAAGCTAGGAAGTTCTACGAGCAGTACTTC
NA	TRBV27	NA	TRBJ2-2	CASKESLRVGGELFF	TGTGCCAGCAAGGAGTCTCTGCGGGTGGGCGGGGAGCTGTTTTTT
NA	TRBV19	once	TRBJ2-3	CASSIGRVTDTQYF	TGTGCCAGTAGTATAGGGCGTGTCACAGATACGCAGTATTTT
TRBD2	TRBV11-2	NA	TRBJ2-1	CASSSGTSGNNEQFF	TGTGCCAGCAGCTCAGGGACTAGCGGGAACAATGAGCAGTTCTTC
TRBD2	TRBV4-1	NA	TRBJ2-3	CASSLRASGKGIGTDTQYF	TGCGCCAGCAGCCTCAGGGCTAGCGGGAAGGGAATTGGCACAGATACGCAGTATTTT
TRBD1	TRBV10-3	NA	TRBJ1-1	CAISDWDSLNTEAFF	TGTGCCATCAGTGACTGGGACAGCTTGAACACTGAAGCTTTCTTT
TRBD2	TRBV25-1	once	TRBJ2-3	CASSEYEREDVGPKQYF	TGTGCCAGCAGTGAATACGAGCGGGAGGACGTAGGGCCGAAGCAGTATTTT
NA	TRBV19	NA	TRBJ1-5	CASNLVTKSAQPQHF	TGTGCCAGTAACCTCGTGACAAAATCAGCTCAGCCCCAGCATTTT
NA	TRBV28	NA	TRBJ1-4	CASSFYFRTNEKLFF	TGTGCCAGCAGTTTTTACTTTCGGACTAATGAAAAACTGTTTTTT
TRBD1	TRBV15	NA	TRBJ1-2	CATSRPDRGYGYTF	TGTGCCACCAGCAGACCCGACAGGGGGTATGGCTACACCTTC
NA	TRBV19	NA	TRBJ2-6	CASSIAQSGANVLTF	TGTGCCAGTAGTATAGCCCAGTCTGGGGCCAACGTCCTGACTTTC
TRBD1	TRBV29-1	once	TRBJ2-7	CSVATGVREQYF	TGCAGCGTGGCGACAGGGGTTCGGGAGCAGTACTTC
NA	TRBV19	NA	TRBJ1-2	CASSTAPAGYTF	TGTGCCAGTAGTACCGCCCCGGCTGGCTACACCTTC
NA	TRBV5-4	NA	TRBJ2-3	CASSSNFLGADTQYF	TGTGCCAGCAGCTCTAATTTCCTTGGGGCAGATACGCAGTATTTT
TRBD1	TRBV6-1	once	TRBJ2-3	CASSEGTGADTQYF	TGTGCCAGCAGTGAAGGGACAGGGGCAGATACGCAGTATTTT
TRBD2	TRBV30	NA	TRBJ2-1	CAWSVESSGRSYNEQFF	TGTGCCTGGAGTGTTGAGTCTAGCGGGAGGTCCTACAATGAGCAGTTCTTC
TRBD2	TRBV5-6	NA	TRBJ2-7	CASIRGSGSFDEQYF	TGTGCCAGCATCCGCGGTAGCGGGAGTTTCGACGAGCAGTACTTC
TRBD1	TRBV10-1	NA	TRBJ1-1	CASMGQMNTEAFF	TGCGCCAGCATGGGACAGATGAACACTGAAGCTTTCTTT
NA	TRBV5-1	NA	TRBJ2-5	CASSLSGQTQETQYF	TGCGCCAGCAGCTTATCGGGGCAGACACAAGAGACCCAGTACTTC
NA	TRBV6-1	NA	TRBJ2-1	CASSESGSNEQFF	TGTGCCAGCAGTGAATCGGGCTCGAATGAGCAGTTCTTC
NA	TRBV5-4	NA	TRBJ2-7	CASSPAGGRIDEQYF	TGTGCCAGCAGCCCCGCCGGGGGGCGCATTGACGAGCAGTACTTC
TRBD2	TRBV27	NA	TRBJ2-1	CASSKLAGEYNEQFF	TGTGCCAGCAGTAAACTAGCGGGAGAGTACAATGAGCAGTTCTTC
NA	TRBV9	few	TRBJ1-3	CASSVEVAGNTIYF	TGTGCCAGCAGCGTAGAAGTAGCCGGAAACACCATATATTTT
TRBD1	TRBV14	few	TRBJ2-2	CASSLTDRDTGELFF	TGTGCCAGCAGCCTAACTGACAGGGACACCGGGGAGCTGTTTTTT
NA	TRBV6-1	NA	TRBJ1-2	CASTPGVVNYGYTF	TGTGCCAGCACCCCCGGCGTCGTCAACTATGGCTACACCTTC